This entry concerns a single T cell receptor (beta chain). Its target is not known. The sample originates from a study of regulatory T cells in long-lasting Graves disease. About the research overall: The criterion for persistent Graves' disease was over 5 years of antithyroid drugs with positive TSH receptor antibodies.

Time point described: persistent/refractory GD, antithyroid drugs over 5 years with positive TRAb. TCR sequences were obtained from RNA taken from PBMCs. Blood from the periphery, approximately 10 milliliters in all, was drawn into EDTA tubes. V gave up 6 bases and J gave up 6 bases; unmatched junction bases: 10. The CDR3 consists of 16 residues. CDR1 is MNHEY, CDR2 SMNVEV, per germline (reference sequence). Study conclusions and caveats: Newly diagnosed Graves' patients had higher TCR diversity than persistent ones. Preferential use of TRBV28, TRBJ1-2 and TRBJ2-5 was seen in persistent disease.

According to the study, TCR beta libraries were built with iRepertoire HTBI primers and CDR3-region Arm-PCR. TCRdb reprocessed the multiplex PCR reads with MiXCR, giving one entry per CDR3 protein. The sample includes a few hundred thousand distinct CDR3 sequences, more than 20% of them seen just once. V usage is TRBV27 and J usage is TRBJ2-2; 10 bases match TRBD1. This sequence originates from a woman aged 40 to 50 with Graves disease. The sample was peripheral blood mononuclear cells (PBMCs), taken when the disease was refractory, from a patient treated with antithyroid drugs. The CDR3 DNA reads TGTGCCAGCAGACCCTTTCGACAGGGGGCGTCCGGGGAGCTGTTTTTT. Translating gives CASRPFRQGASGELFF.